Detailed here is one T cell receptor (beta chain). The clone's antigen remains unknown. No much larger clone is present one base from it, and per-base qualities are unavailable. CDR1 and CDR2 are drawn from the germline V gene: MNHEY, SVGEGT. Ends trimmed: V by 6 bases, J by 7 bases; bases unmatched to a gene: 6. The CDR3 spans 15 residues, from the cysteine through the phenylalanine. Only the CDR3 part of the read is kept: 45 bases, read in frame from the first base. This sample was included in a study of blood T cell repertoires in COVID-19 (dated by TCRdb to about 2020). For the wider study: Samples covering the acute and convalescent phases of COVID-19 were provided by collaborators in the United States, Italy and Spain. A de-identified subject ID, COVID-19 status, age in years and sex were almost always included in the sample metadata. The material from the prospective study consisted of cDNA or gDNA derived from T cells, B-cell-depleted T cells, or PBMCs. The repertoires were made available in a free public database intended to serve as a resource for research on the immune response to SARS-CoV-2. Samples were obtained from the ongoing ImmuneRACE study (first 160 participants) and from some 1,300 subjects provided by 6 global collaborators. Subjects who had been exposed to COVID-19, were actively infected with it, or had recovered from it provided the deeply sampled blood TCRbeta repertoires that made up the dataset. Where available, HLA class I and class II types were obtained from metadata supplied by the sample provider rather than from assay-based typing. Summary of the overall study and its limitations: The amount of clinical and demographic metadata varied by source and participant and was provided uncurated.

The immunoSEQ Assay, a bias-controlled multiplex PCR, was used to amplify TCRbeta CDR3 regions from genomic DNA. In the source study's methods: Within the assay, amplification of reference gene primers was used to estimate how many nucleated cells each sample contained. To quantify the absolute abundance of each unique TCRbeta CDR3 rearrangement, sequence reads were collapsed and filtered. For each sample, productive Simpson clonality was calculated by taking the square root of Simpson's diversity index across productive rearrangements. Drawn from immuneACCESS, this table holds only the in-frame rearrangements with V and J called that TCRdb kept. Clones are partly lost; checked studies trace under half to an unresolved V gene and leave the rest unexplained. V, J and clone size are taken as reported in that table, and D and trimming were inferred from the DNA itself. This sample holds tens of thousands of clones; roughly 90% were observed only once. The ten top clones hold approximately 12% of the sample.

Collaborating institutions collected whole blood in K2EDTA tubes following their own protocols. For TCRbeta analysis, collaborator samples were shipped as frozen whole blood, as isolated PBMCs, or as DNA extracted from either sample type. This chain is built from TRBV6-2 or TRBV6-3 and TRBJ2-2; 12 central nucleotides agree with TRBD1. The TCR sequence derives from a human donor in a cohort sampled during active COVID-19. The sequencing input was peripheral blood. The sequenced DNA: TGTGCCAGCAGCAAGGGACAGGGGGCCTACGGGGAGCTGTTTTTT. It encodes CASSKGQGAYGELFF.